The next 17 T cell receptor beta chains were all read from a single sample in a study of T-cell reconstitution after alpha-beta-depleted transplantation in children. Preparation of the TCRbeta library used unique molecular identifiers. One entry per CDR3 protein, called by TCRdb with MiXCR from the PCR reads. The data show 500,000 to 650,000 distinct CDR3 sequences, roughly 13% seen once. Source: PBMCs, mostly from graft donor cells, taken 360 days after TCRalphabeta/CD19-depleted stem cell transplant. These receptors all come from a male patient between 10 and 17 years old who had a stem cell transplant for acute myeloid leukemia, so the T cells may come from the graft donor.

This clonotype has only a few counts. The chain couples TRBV28 to TRBJ2-3, with 13 bases identical to TRBD2. The CDR3 has 16 residues. V trimming: 6 bases; J trimming: 0 bases; junction bases outside the gene matches: 3. Germline CDR1 MDHEN, CDR2 SYDVKM. CDR3 region: CASRGLAGPSTDTQYF. As DNA, the CDR3 is TGTGCCAGCAGGGGACTAGCGGGGCCTAGCACAGATACGCAGTATTTT. The whole variable domain, filled in from reference TRBV28 and TRBJ2-3, reads DVKVTQSSRYLVKRTGEKVFLECVQDMDHENMFWYRQDPGLGLRLIYFSYDVKMKEKGDIPEGYSVSREKKERFSLILESASTNQTSMYLCASRGLAGPSTDTQYFGPGTRLTVL.

There are a few counts of this clonotype. V and J are TRBV20-1 and TRBJ2-1, with D unresolved. V was shortened by 5 bases and J by 7 bases, with 15 bases between the two germline ends. The CDR3 has 13 residues. Germline V lookup: CDR1 DFQATT, CDR2 SNEGSKA (reference sequence). CDR3 sequence reads: CSAPYVLRNEQFF. In DNA, the CDR3 is TGCAGTGCTCCTTATGTACTCCGTAATGAGCAGTTCTTC.

This clonotype was seen a single time. The CDR3 sequence: CASSFDRVGETQYF. As DNA, the CDR3 is TGTGCCAGCAGTTTCGACAGGGTAGGAGAGACCCAGTACTTC. The rearrangement uses TRBV28 and TRBJ2-5, with 7 bases identical to TRBD1. This CDR3 is 14 amino acids long. Looked up from germline, CDR1 is MDHEN and CDR2 is SYDVKM. J lost 4 bases, V lost 3 bases, and 5 bases had no gene match.

This chain uses TRBV4-3 with TRBJ2-7, with 7 bases matching TRBD2. Germline CDR1 LGHNA, CDR2 YSLEER. V dropped 1 base and J dropped 3; count of bases not matched to a gene: 6. The CDR3 length is 15 residues. In DNA form, the CDR3 reads TGCGCCAGCAGCCAAGGCAAAGCGGGAAACTACGAGCAGTACTTC. It is translated as CASSQGKAGNYEQYF.

In its sample, this clonotype was seen a few times. This chain uses TRBV27 with TRBJ2-1; tentatively, D is TRBD1 (5 bases). Trimming shortened V by 2 bases and J by 5 bases, and 10 bases separated the two germline ends. This CDR3 is built from 14 residues. Germline V gene sequence: CDR1 MNHEY, CDR2 SMNVEV (reference sequence). Here the CDR3 DNA reads TGTGCCAGCAGTTTACAGGGCCCCAACAATGAGCAGTTCTTC. It codes for CASSLQGPNNEQFF.

The rearrangement uses TRBV20-1 and TRBJ2-7, with D unresolved. The germline CDR1 and CDR2 sequences are DFQATT and SNEGSKA (reference sequence). With 3 bases removed from V and 5 bases from J, the gap between germline ends came to 14 bases. The CDR3 sequence is 13 residues long. Here the CDR3 reads CSARLPFQDEQYF. CDR3 nucleotide sequence: TGCAGTGCTAGGCTGCCCTTCCAGGACGAGCAGTACTTC.

There are many counts of this clonotype. The chain couples TRBV12-3 or TRBV12-4 to TRBJ2-5; a weak D match, TRBD1 (5 bases). This CDR3 has 14 amino acids. V was trimmed by 5 bases and J by 5 bases, leaving 15 bases between them. CDR3: CASSNTGLVETQYF. CDR3 coding DNA: TGTGCCAGCAGTAATACAGGTTTAGTGGAGACCCAGTACTTC.

The chain combines TRBV15 with TRBJ2-7; 14 bases line up with TRBD2. CDR1 and CDR2 (germline): LNHNV, YYDKDF (reference sequence). The CDR3 is 16 amino acids. V trimming: 1 base; J trimming: 6 bases; junction bases outside the gene matches: 5. The CDR3 loop reads CATSRGLAGGMAEQYF. Written as DNA, the CDR3 is TGTGCCACCAGCAGAGGACTAGCGGGAGGGATGGCCGAGCAGTACTTC.

On this clonotype itself: A read error is possible here, since a much larger clone lies one base away. The V call is TRBV7-8, the J call TRBJ2-3; 7 bases are a match to TRBD1. Per the germline V gene, CDR1 is SGHVS and CDR2 is FQNEAQ. The CDR3 spans 17 residues. Losses at the gene ends were 0 bases for V and 5 bases for J; bases not matched to a gene: 11. CDR3 loop: CASSLALEGTDKDTQYF. The CDR3 DNA sequence: TGTGCCAGCAGCTTAGCTTTGGAAGGGACAGATAAAGATACGCAGTATTTT. Combining the CDR3 with reference TRBV7-8 and TRBJ2-3 gives the whole variable domain GAGVSQSPRYKVAKRGQDVALRCDPISGHVSLFWYQQALGQGPEFLTYFQNEAQLDKSGLPSDRFFAERPEGSVSTLKIQRTQQEDSAVYLCASSLALEGTDKDTQYFGPGTRLTVL.

This clonotype was observed many times. The chain joins TRBV2 to TRBJ2-6; either TRBD1 or TRBD2 may supply D (5 bases each). The germline CDR1 and CDR2 sequences are SNHLY and FYNNEI. The germline V and J ends were trimmed by 10 bases and 0 bases, with 13 bases remaining between them. This CDR3 is 15 amino acids long. The CDR3 loop reads CATGRQRSGANVLTF. DNA for the CDR3: TGTGCCACGGGACGGCAACGCTCTGGGGCCAACGTCCTGACTTTC.

The chain recombines TRBV21-1 with TRBJ2-3; the listed D gene, TRBD1, was not tested against the DNA. TRBV21-1 is classified as a pseudogene. The CDR3 has 18 amino acids. The CDR3, as DNA: TGTGCCAGCACTCTACTAAAGGGGACAGGGCGAAGCACAGATACGCAGTATTTT. Encoded protein: CASTLLKGTGRSTDTQYF.

This clonotype was seen ten or more times. The V gene is TRBV28, the J gene TRBJ1-4; D is unresolved. Trimming left V 3 bases short and J 3 bases short, with 11 bases between. Per germline, CDR1 MDHEN and CDR2 SYDVKM. The CDR3 contains 15 residues. CDR3 in DNA: TGTGCCAGCAGTTTGGTGGCCGCGTCTAATGAAAAACTGTTTTTT. Its translation: CASSLVAASNEKLFF.

This clonotype appeared many times. The chain carries TRBV12-3 or TRBV12-4 and TRBJ2-7; no reliable D call. Trimming shortened V by 5 bases and J by 3 bases, and 17 bases separated the two germline ends. The CDR3 spans 15 residues. The CDR3 DNA reads as TGTGCCAGCAGTCCCCAACGACTGTTTCTCTACGAGCAGTACTTC. This gives the protein CASSPQRLFLYEQYF.

This clonotype came up many times. The chain employs TRBV29-1 and TRBJ2-3; the match to TRBD1 covers 9 bases. The trim removed 5 bases at V and 2 bases at J, leaving 8 bases unmatched. The CDR3 extends over 15 amino acids. Germline V lookup: CDR1 SQVTM, CDR2 ANQGSEA. The CDR3 sequence: CSVFGQGSVTDTQYF. The CDR3 nucleotides read TGCAGCGTTTTCGGACAGGGGTCCGTCACAGATACGCAGTATTTT.

This clonotype was seen a few times. The chain has TRBV20-1 and TRBJ2-7; TRBD1 is a possible D gene (5 bases). The CDR3 contains 16 residues. CDR1 and CDR2 (germline): DFQATT, SNEGSKA (reference sequence). Trimming left V 2 bases short and J 0 bases short, with 17 bases between. CDR3 sequence (DNA): TGCAGTGCTAGACCCGAGCCTACAGGAGCCTCCTACGAGCAGTACTTC. Amino acid sequence: CSARPEPTGASYEQYF.

In its sample, this clonotype was seen a few times. The rearrangement uses TRBV7-6 and TRBJ2-1; D is perhaps TRBD1 (5 bases). V lost 0 bases, J lost 7 bases, and 7 bases lay in between. Germline V gene lookup returns CDR1 SGHVS and CDR2 FNYEAQ. The CDR3 runs to 13 residues. The CDR3 nucleotides read TGTGCCAGCAGCTTAGCCGGACAAAATGAGCAGTTCTTC. Protein sequence: CASSLAGQNEQFF.

V usage is TRBV28 and J usage is TRBJ2-7; 13 positions agree with TRBD2. The J segment lost 6 bases and the V segment lost 7 bases, leaving 12 bases of the junction unmatched. Germline CDR1 reads MDHEN; CDR2 reads SYDVKM. The length of the CDR3 is 16 residues. The CDR3 DNA is TGTGCCAGCACCGGATTCCGGACTAGCGGGAGCTCCGAGCAGTACTTC. Translating it yields CASTGFRTSGSSEQYF.